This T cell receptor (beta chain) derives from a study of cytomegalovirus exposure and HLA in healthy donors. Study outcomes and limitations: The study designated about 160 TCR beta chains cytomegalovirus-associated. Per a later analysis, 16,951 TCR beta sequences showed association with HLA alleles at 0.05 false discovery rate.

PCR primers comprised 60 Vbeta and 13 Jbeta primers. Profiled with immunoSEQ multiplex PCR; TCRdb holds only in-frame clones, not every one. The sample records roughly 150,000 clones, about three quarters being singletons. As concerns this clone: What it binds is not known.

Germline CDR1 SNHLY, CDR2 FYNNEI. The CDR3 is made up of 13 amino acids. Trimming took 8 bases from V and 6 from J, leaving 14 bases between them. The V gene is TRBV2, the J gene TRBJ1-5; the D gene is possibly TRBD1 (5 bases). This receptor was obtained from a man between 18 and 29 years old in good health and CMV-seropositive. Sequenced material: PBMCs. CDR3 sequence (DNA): TGTGCCAGCTGGCCAGGGCTCGGTCAGCCCCAGCATTTT. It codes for CASWPGLGQPQHF.